The rows below give T cell receptor beta chains drawn from one sample of a study of cytomegalovirus exposure and HLA in healthy donors. Here immunoSEQ multiplex PCR was the method, and the copy in TCRdb shows in-frame clones only, minus some. The sample comprises around 300,000 clones, approximately 88% of which are singletons, and approximately 0.95% rests with the top ten. The sequenced sample consisted of PBMCs. Source of these receptors: a woman under 30 in good health and CMV-seronegative. Both conserved end residues are part of each CDR3. D genes are given only for firm matches.

J gene | V gene | D gene | CDR3 length | CDR3 protein
TRBJ2-3 | TRBV11-2 | TRBD2 | 16 | CASRRGRGFTADTQYF
TRBJ2-7 | TRBV28 | TRBD1 | 12 | CASSWTGLEQYF
TRBJ2-7 | TRBV5-1 | TRBD1 | 14 | CASSLTGQAYEQYF
TRBJ2-7 | TRBV4-1 | NA | 17 | CASSQGRVSGSSYEQYF
TRBJ1-2 | TRBV5-1 | TRBD1 | 16 | CASRTWGETGNRGYTF
TRBJ2-7 | TRBV28 | NA | 11 | CASSFAYEQYF
TRBJ1-1 | TRBV2 | TRBD1 | 15 | CASSETGGVYTEAFF
TRBJ2-1 | TRBV6-1 | NA | 16 | CASSETALSSYNEQFF
TRBJ2-7 | TRBV27 | NA | 14 | CASSLSRLSYEQYF
TRBJ1-1 | TRBV28 | TRBD1 | 12 | CASSLTGTEAFF
TRBJ2-2 | TRBV9 | TRBD2 | 17 | CASSGTSGRGGTGELFF
TRBJ1-5 | TRBV27 | TRBD1 | 15 | CASSFLGTENQPQHF
TRBJ2-1 | TRBV5-1 | NA | 12 | CASSDTRNEQFF
TRBJ2-3 | TRBV27 | NA | 14 | CASSPRPVVDTQYF
TRBJ2-3 | TRBV5-6 | NA | 14 | CASTPILSTDTQYF
TRBJ1-3 | TRBV7-8 | NA | 14 | CASSFSGQGNTIYF
TRBJ2-3 | TRBV21-1 | NA | 15 | CASSQADSRPDTQYF
TRBJ2-7 | TRBV27 | TRBD2 | 14 | CASRTSGRSYEQYF
TRBJ1-4 | TRBV5-6 | TRBD1 | 15 | CASSLDRGLNEKLFF
TRBJ2-7 | TRBV4-3 | TRBD2 | 15 | CASSQDLAGVYEQYF
TRBJ2-2 | TRBV19 | TRBD1 | 13 | CASNRQGTGELFF
TRBJ2-7 | TRBV2 | TRBD1 | 16 | CASSETPTGVIYEQYF
TRBJ2-7 | TRBV18 | NA | 15 | CASSPFAGSSYEQYF
TRBJ2-1 | TRBV28 | TRBD1 | 14 | CASSLTDREGEQFF
TRBJ2-1 | TRBV5-6 | TRBD2 | 14 | CASSRLAGSNEQFF
TRBJ1-2 | TRBV10-3 | NA | 12 | CATTNERGGYTF
TRBJ2-5 | TRBV28 | TRBD2 | 15 | CASSLDLAGGETQYF
TRBJ1-5 | TRBV5-8 | TRBD1 | 15 | CASSQGQGAGQPQHF
TRBJ1-1 | TRBV7-2 | TRBD1 | 15 | CASSTDRVTNTEAFF
TRBJ2-7 | TRBV14 | NA | 17 | CASSQLLSAGSPRGQYF
TRBJ1-1 | TRBV15 | NA | 19 | CATSRDPPGVLGPYAEAFF
TRBJ2-1 | TRBV7-6 | NA | 14 | CASSPHEGVNEQFF
TRBJ2-7 | TRBV5-1 | TRBD2 | 15 | CASRELAGGSYEQYF
TRBJ1-6 | TRBV28 | TRBD1 | 17 | CASRSGQAGVLSSPLHF
NA | TRBV19 | NA | 14 | CASSPRTVTYEQYF
TRBJ2-1 | TRBV7-2 | NA | 14 | CASSLGRQADEQFF
TRBJ1-2 | TRBV28 | NA | 16 | CASSSRPTETSYGYTF
TRBJ1-1 | TRBV7-9 | TRBD1 | 16 | CASSRTPGQGNTEAFF
TRBJ1-4 | TRBV15 | NA | 15 | CATSRDGETNEKLFF
TRBJ2-1 | TRBV5-8 | TRBD2 | 17 | CASSEGTSGRDRNEQFF
TRBJ2-3 | TRBV18 | TRBD2 | 15 | CASSPGGRSTDTQYF
TRBJ1-2 | TRBV28 | TRBD1 | 15 | CASSPRTGGGYGYTF
TRBJ2-3 | TRBV5-4 | TRBD2 | 13 | CASKAGGQDTQYF
TRBJ1-6 | TRBV4-1 | TRBD1 | 14 | CASSPGQGYSPLHF
TRBJ2-1 | TRBV15 | NA | 16 | CATSRGDKDSYNEQFF
TRBJ1-2 | TRBV28 | TRBD1 | 14 | CASSSRDSNYGYTF
TRBJ2-7 | TRBV7-7 | NA | 14 | CASSLIGSSYEQYF
TRBJ2-7 | TRBV29-1 | TRBD2 | 17 | CTPGPGASGSRAYEQYF
TRBJ2-1 | TRBV19 | TRBD2 | 13 | CASSTSGNNEQFF